Reported below is one T cell receptor beta chain. The antigen is not known. PCR involved 60 Vbeta and 13 Jbeta primers. Libraries were prepared by immunoSEQ multiplex PCR; TCRdb keeps only in-frame clonotypes and omits some of them. This table holds around 140,000 clones, 65% to 80% found once. The CDR3 length is 14 residues. Per germline, CDR1 MNHEY and CDR2 SMNVEV (reference sequence). V was cut by 5 bases and J by 3 bases, with 14 bases left in between. This record comes from a study of cytomegalovirus exposure and HLA in healthy donors. On the study more broadly: Sequencing of 180 million or so T cells in an earlier analysis found 120 million or so unique TCR beta sequences. Study-wide findings and caveats: Altogether, some 160 TCR beta chains were recorded as cytomegalovirus-associated. Earlier analysis looked at TCR beta V segments, and most were productive about 90% or about 30% of the time. Presence/absence analyses took donor sequencing depth as roughly uniform.

V and J are TRBV27 and TRBJ2-7; tentative D call: TRBD2 (5 bases). Sequenced sample: PBMCs. This receptor was identified in a middle-aged man in good health and CMV-seropositive. The CDR3 region has the DNA TGTGCCAGCAGTAGAGGGCGGGTTGGCTACGAGCAGTACTTC. The encoded protein is CASSRGRVGYEQYF.